These 19 T cell receptor beta chains originate from one sample sequenced in a study of cytomegalovirus exposure and HLA in healthy donors. 60 Vbeta and 13 Jbeta primers were used in PCR. The repertoire was sequenced with immunoSEQ multiplex PCR; TCRdb's copy has only in-frame clones and lacks some. Of 90,000 to 120,000 clones listed, 70% are singletons. The sequenced material came from PBMCs. These receptors were obtained from a man aged 40-50 years in good health and CMV-seropositive.

The chain joins TRBV7-3 to TRBJ2-6, with 7 nucleotides matching TRBD1. Germline CDR1 is SGHTA and CDR2 is FQGTGA. The V gene end was trimmed by 10 bases and the J gene end by 4 bases; junction bases not matched to a gene: 10. The CDR3 runs to 15 residues. CDR3 sequence: CANYQGVRGANVLTF. The DNA for the CDR3 is TGTGCCAACTACCAGGGGGTGAGAGGGGCCAACGTCCTGACTTTC.

This clone has a single count. The chain joins TRBV6-4 to TRBJ2-1, with 7 bases fitting TRBD2. The CDR3 consists of 16 residues. Losses at the gene ends were 0 bases for V and 3 bases for J; bases not matched to a gene: 5. Germline V lookup: CDR1 MRHNA, CDR2 SNTAGT. CDR3 residues: CASSDSAGVFYNEQFF. The CDR3 DNA sequence: TGTGCCAGCAGTGACTCTGCGGGAGTCTTCTACAATGAGCAGTTCTTC.

For the CDR3, the DNA is TGTGCCAGCAGAGGGCTAGGGCTGCGGGGCACAGATACGCAGTATTTT. Encoded protein: CASRGLGLRGTDTQYF. V and J are TRBV27 and TRBJ2-3; D is possibly TRBD2 (5 bases). V was clipped by 6 bases and J by 1 base, with 17 bases between them. Per the germline V gene, CDR1 is MNHEY and CDR2 is SMNVEV (reference sequence). This CDR3 has 16 residues.

V and J are TRBV9 and TRBJ1-2; a possible D gene is TRBD1 (5 bases). CDR3 length: 15 amino acids. Germline V gene sequence: CDR1 SGDLS, CDR2 YYNGEE. V was pared by 4 bases and J by 1 base, with 14 bases between. CDR3: CASSPSGMGNYGYTF. The CDR3 DNA reads TGTGCCAGCAGCCCCTCAGGGATGGGTAACTATGGCTACACCTTC.

J is TRBJ1-3 and V is TRBV7-8; 7 positions agree with TRBD1. CDR1 and CDR2 (germline): SGHVS, FQNEAQ. Germline trimming cut 4 bases from V and 0 bases from J; bases unmatched to any gene: 6. This CDR3 contains 16 residues. This chain's CDR3 is CASSWTGSGSGNTIYF. The CDR3 region has the DNA TGTGCCAGCAGCTGGACAGGTTCGGGCTCTGGAAACACCATATATTTT.

This clone was observed a handful of times. The V gene is TRBV16, the J gene TRBJ2-7; 8 bases fit TRBD1. CDR1 is KGHSY, CDR2 FQNENV, per germline. The CDR3 contains 15 residues. The V segment lost 2 bases and the J segment 2 bases; nucleotides outside the gene matches: 5. CDR3 coding DNA: TGTGCCAGCAGCCAAACCGGGACAGGAGCCTACGAGCAGTACTTC. As protein: CASSQTGTGAYEQYF.

The gene calls are TRBV7-9 and TRBJ2-7; 10 bases are shared with TRBD1. From germline, CDR1 is SEHNR and CDR2 FQNEAQ (reference sequence). V trimming: 5 bases; J trimming: 3 bases; junction bases outside the gene matches: 4. CDR3 length: 14 residues. CDR3 amino acids: CASSPGTGDYEQYF. The CDR3 DNA reads TGTGCCAGCAGCCCAGGGACAGGGGACTACGAGCAGTACTTC.

The chain carries TRBV10-2 and TRBJ2-3; 8 nucleotides align to TRBD2. The CDR3 extends over 16 amino acids. CDR1 is WSHSY, CDR2 SAAADI, per germline. V was pared by 10 bases and J by 5 bases, with 17 bases of the junction left unmatched. The CDR3 DNA sequence: TGCGCCACCCACGACCGAAGCGGGAGTTCGAAAGATACGCAGTATTTT. This gives the protein CATHDRSGSSKDTQYF.

CDR3 bases: TGTGCCAGCAGTTCACCGGGACAGCGCGAAAAACTGTTTTTT. This translates into CASSSPGQREKLFF. V and J are TRBV28 and TRBJ1-4; 7 bases match TRBD1. The junction had 7 bases not matched to a gene; V was cut back by 4 bases and J by 8 bases. CDR3 length: 14 residues. Germline V gives CDR1 MDHEN, CDR2 SYDVKM.

The chain recombines TRBV4-3 with TRBJ2-7, with TRBD1 matching 9 bases. Germline trimming cut 1 base from V and 5 bases from J; bases unmatched to any gene: 9. Germline CDR1 LGHNA, CDR2 YSLEER. The CDR3 extends over 16 amino acids. CDR3 nucleotide sequence: TGCGCCAGCAGCCAAGTGGGGACAGGGCGGCTCAACGAGCAGTACTTC. Translating it yields CASSQVGTGRLNEQYF.

This rearrangement joins TRBV7-2 to TRBJ2-7; D may be TRBD2 (5 bases). Germline-derived CDR1 and CDR2 are SGHTA and FQGNSA. V was cut by 6 bases and J by 2 bases, with 14 bases left in between. CDR3 length: 14 amino acids. CDR3 sequence reads: CASRPSGGAYEQYF. The CDR3, as DNA: TGTGCCAGCAGACCAAGCGGAGGCGCCTACGAGCAGTACTTC.

CDR3 nucleotide sequence: TGCAGCGTTGAGGTGGCCACTGAAGCTTTCTTT. This codes for CSVEVATEAFF. The V and J genes are TRBV29-1 and TRBJ1-1; unclear D gene. In germline, CDR1 is SQVTM, CDR2 ANQGSEA. With 3 bases removed from V and 4 bases from J, the gap between germline ends came to 6 bases. This CDR3 has 11 residues.

This clone was observed a few times. The chain is built from TRBV19 and TRBJ1-5; D might be TRBD1 (5 bases). Germline V gene lookup returns CDR1 LNHDA and CDR2 SQIVND (reference sequence). Trimming removed 5 bases at V and 0 bases at J, with 14 bases between. The CDR3 covers 16 residues. CDR3 protein: CASSPRTPYSNQPQHF. The CDR3 nucleotides read TGTGCCAGTAGTCCCCGGACACCTTATAGCAATCAGCCCCAGCATTTT.

The rearrangement links TRBV28 to TRBJ2-7; TRBD2 matches 7 bases. The trim removed 5 bases at V and 5 bases at J, leaving 12 bases unmatched. The CDR3 contains 15 residues. CDR1 MDHEN and CDR2 SYDVKM come from the germline V gene. CDR3 protein: CASSTRRERLDEQYV. The DNA for the CDR3 is TGTGCCAGCAGTACTCGGCGGGAGCGCTTAGACGAGCAGTACGTC.

The chain joins TRBV5-1 to TRBJ1-1; TRBD1 agrees at 9 bases. The CDR3 totals 13 residues. Germline trimming cut 1 base from V and 10 bases from J; bases unmatched to any gene: 5. The germline V gene has CDR1 SGHRS and CDR2 YFSETQ. CDR3 DNA sequence: TGCGCCAGCAGCTTGAGGACAGGGGAGGGAGCTTTCTTT. Translation gives CASSLRTGEGAFF. The full variable domain, completed using reference TRBV5-1 and TRBJ1-1, is KAGVTQTPRYLIKTRGQQVTLSCSPISGHRSVSWYQQTPGQGLQFLFEYFSETQRNKGNFPGRFSGRQFSNSRSEMNVSTLELGDSALYLCASSLRTGEGAFFGQGTRLTVV.

V and J are TRBV11-2 and TRBJ2-3, with TRBD2 matching 12 bases. Germline CDR1 is SGHAT and CDR2 is FQNNGV. The ends lost 0 bases at V and 8 bases at J; junction bases unmatched: 12. The CDR3 sequence is 18 residues long. CDR3 bases: TGTGCCAGCAGCTTAGACCGCCCGACTAGCGGGAGAGTGGGTACGCAGTATTTT. Protein sequence: CASSLDRPTSGRVGTQYF. The full variable domain, in which reference TRBV11-2 and TRBJ2-3 provide the parts outside the CDR3, is EAGVAQSPRYKIIEKRQSVAFWCNPISGHATLYWYQQILGQGPKLLIQFQNNGVVDDSQLPKDRFSAERLKGVDSTLKIQPAKLEDSAVYLCASSLDRPTSGRVGTQYFGPGTRLTVL.

This clone was seen once. The CDR3 sequence is CASSLAGDYNEQFF. In DNA, the CDR3 is TGTGCCAGCAGCTTAGCGGGAGACTACAATGAGCAGTTCTTC. The gene calls are TRBV7-2 and TRBJ2-1; D possibly corresponds to TRBD2 (5 bases). This CDR3 comprises 14 residues. Trimming took off 0 bases at V and 3 bases at J, with 6 bases between the two ends. Per germline, CDR1 SGHTA and CDR2 FQGNSA.

This chain links TRBV7-8 with TRBJ1-4; unclear D gene. V was pared by 3 bases and J by 7 bases, with 15 bases between. The length of the CDR3 is 15 residues. The germline V gene encodes CDR1 SGHVS and CDR2 FQNEAQ. The CDR3 spells CASSLSGTGSEKLFF. Written as DNA, the CDR3 is TGTGCCAGCAGCTTGAGCGGAACTGGGAGTGAAAAACTGTTTTTT.

The chain uses TRBV15 and TRBJ1-5; the D gene is possibly TRBD1 (5 bases). The CDR3 has 15 amino acids. Trimming left V 3 bases short and J 6 bases short, with 15 bases between. Germline values: CDR1 LNHNV, CDR2 YYDKDF (reference sequence). The CDR3 nucleotides are TGTGCCACCAGCAGTGGGGGTGGCGGGGGTCAGCCCCAGCATTTT. Translating it yields CATSSGGGGGQPQHF.